This TCR beta chain was identified during a study of CD8 T cells in ankylosing spondylitis. Each TCR beta library was made by quantitative 5'-RACE that incorporated molecular barcodes. Each CDR3 protein gets one entry after TCRdb re-called the 5' RACE reads with MiXCR. The sample has under 250,000 distinct CDR3 sequences; 32% are singletons. This clonotype occurred once. CDR3 length: 16 residues. With V trimmed by 0 bases and J by 5 bases, 9 bases remained unmatched. Germline V lookup: CDR1 DFQATT, CDR2 SNEGSKA (reference sequence). This sequence joins TRBV20-1 and TRBJ2-5; 10 bases are shared with TRBD2. The receptor was derived from a male donor with ankylosing spondylitis or in good health (not recorded which). The sample was blood, either unsorted or a sorted T cell fraction (not recorded which). This chain's CDR3 is CSARDPKAGGRETQYF. The CDR3 DNA sequence: TGCAGTGCTAGAGACCCGAAAGCGGGGGGGAGGGAGACCCAGTACTTC.